This TCR beta chain derives from a study of PD-1 blockade in classical Hodgkin lymphoma. Study outcomes and limitations: Repertoire difference causes, possibly disease activity or prior therapy, remain undefined. Newly diagnosed patients were said to have less baseline TCR diversity than healthy donors did.

For this clone: Its antigen is not known.

With V trimmed by 0 bases and J by 8 bases, 1 base remained unmatched. Germline values: CDR1 SGHDT, CDR2 YYEEEE. This CDR3 contains 13 residues. Only in-frame clones appear in the TCRdb table, and some are missing; sequencing was by immunoSEQ multiplex PCR. The sample includes 25,000 to 35,000 clones, 88% seen only once; the top ten take approximately 1.2%. Specified time point: newly diagnosed, previously untreated cHL patient sample. Isolation of CD4+ T cells from thawed PBMCs was performed by magnetic negative selection. For comparison, PBMCs from newly diagnosed, untreated classical Hodgkin lymphoma were used.

The sequence was obtained from a human donor with classical Hodgkin lymphoma. The chain is built from TRBV5-6 and TRBJ2-5; TRBD1 aligns across 10 bases. What was sequenced was CD4+ T cells from blood. CDR3 nucleotides: TGTGCCAGCAGCTTGGGACAGGGGGCAACCCAGTACTTC. It specifies CASSLGQGATQYF.